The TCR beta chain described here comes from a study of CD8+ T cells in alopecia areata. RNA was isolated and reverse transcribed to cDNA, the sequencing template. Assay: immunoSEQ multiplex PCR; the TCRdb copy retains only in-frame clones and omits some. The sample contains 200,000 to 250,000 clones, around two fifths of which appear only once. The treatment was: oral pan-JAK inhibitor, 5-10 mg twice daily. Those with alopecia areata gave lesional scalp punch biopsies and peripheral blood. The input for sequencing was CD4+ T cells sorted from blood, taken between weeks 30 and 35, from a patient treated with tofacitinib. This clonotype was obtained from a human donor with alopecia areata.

The CDR3 region is CASSGSPFTDTQYF. The DNA of the CDR3 is TGTGCCAGCAGTGGGTCCCCATTCACAGATACGCAGTATTTT. J is TRBJ2-3 and V is TRBV2; D not certain. Trimming stripped 4 bases from V and 2 bases from J, with 10 bases between. The CDR3 has 14 residues. Germline assignment: CDR1 SNHLY and CDR2 FYNNEI.